A single sample is the source of the 15 T cell receptor beta chains below, sequenced in a study of blood T cells in healthy people across ages. A sample-barcoded 5' primer and a J-beta primer mix were used in a second PCR of roughly 7 to 11 cycles. TCRdb processed the 5' RACE reads anew with MiXCR; each CDR3 protein has one entry. Found here are about 1.4 million distinct CDR3 sequences, around 55% of them singletons; the top ten hold 6.7%. The sequencing input was blood. The receptors were sampled from a man aged 18 to 30 in good health.

V is TRBV4-1 and J is TRBJ2-1; a weak D match, TRBD1 (6 bases). This CDR3 has 18 residues. With 3 bases removed from V and 3 bases from J, the gap between germline ends came to 21 bases. Per the germline V gene, CDR1 is MGHRA and CDR2 is YSYEKL. The CDR3 loop is CASSHPFVKQGFYNEQFF. Here the CDR3 DNA reads TGCGCCAGCAGCCACCCCTTCGTTAAACAGGGTTTCTACAATGAGCAGTTCTTC.

The chain is built from TRBV14 and TRBJ2-5; the D call may be TRBD1 or TRBD2 (5 bases each). The DNA end is a closer match to TRBJ2-7, so the J assignment may be wrong. CDR1 is SGHDN, CDR2 FVKESK, per germline. The CDR3 spans 15 residues. In nucleotides, the CDR3 is TGTGCCAGCAGCCGGTCCGGGACCCGAGCCTACGAGCAGTACTTC. Protein product: CASSRSGTRAYEQYF.

This clonotype was found many times. The chain has TRBV27 and TRBJ1-2, with D maybe TRBD1 (6 bases). The CDR3 has 16 amino acids. V was cut by 0 bases and J by 8 bases, with 19 bases left in between. The V gene's germline CDR1 is MNHEY and CDR2 SMNVEV (reference sequence). CDR3 nucleotide sequence: TGTGCCAGCAGTTTATCGGGGCAAACAGGGAATGGAGGCTACACCTTC. It yields the protein CASSLSGQTGNGGYTF.

V is TRBV3-1 and J is TRBJ1-1; TRBD1 matches 7 bases. V gave up 2 bases and J gave up 3 bases; unmatched junction bases: 9. The CDR3 extends over 16 amino acids. The germline CDR1 and CDR2 sequences are LGHDT and YNNKEL (reference sequence). The CDR3 sequence is CASSQQTGRRYTEAFF. DNA of the CDR3: TGTGCCAGCAGCCAACAGACAGGGAGGCGGTACACTGAAGCTTTCTTT.

Comment on this clonotype: A junction boundary mismatches the germline segment, possibly from a read error. V and J are TRBV14 and TRBJ2-5; a weak D match, TRBD1 (6 bases). The CDR3 length is 15 residues. The germline gives CDR1 SGHDN, CDR2 FVKESK. CDR3 sequence: CASSRSARGGDEQYF. The CDR3 nucleotides read TGCGCCAGCAGCCGGTCAGCCAGGGGTGGGGATGAGCAGTACTTC. Filled out from reference TRBV14 and TRBJ2-5, the complete variable domain reads EAGVTQFPSHSVIEKGQTVTLRCDPISGHDNLYWYRRVMGKEIKFLLHFVKESKQDESGMPNNRFLAERTGGTYSTLKVQPAELEDSGVYFCASSRSARGGDEQYFGPGTRLLVL.

The chain is built from TRBV12-3 or TRBV12-4 and TRBJ1-4; 8 bases match TRBD1. The CDR3 spans 14 residues. V lost 5 bases to trimming and J lost 7 bases; unmatched junction nucleotides: 6. The CDR3 reads CASSERQGTEKLFF. CDR3 DNA: TGTGCCAGCAGTGAACGACAGGGGACTGAAAAACTGTTTTTT.

The genes are TRBV7-9 and TRBJ2-7; no firm D call. V lost 2 bases and J 12 bases, leaving 11 bases between the germline ends. The CDR3 loop spans 11 amino acids. Per the germline V gene, CDR1 is SEHNR and CDR2 is FQNEAQ (reference sequence). CDR3 loop: CASSLPLAWYF. CDR3 bases: TGTGCCAGCAGCTTACCATTAGCCTGGTACTTC.

This chain uses TRBV9 with TRBJ1-2; maybe TRBD1 (5 bases). V shed 4 bases and J shed 3 bases, with 10 bases lying between them. This CDR3 is built from 13 residues. Germline V CDR1 and CDR2: SGDLS, YYNGEE. CDR3 sequence: CASSKDSHYGYTF. The CDR3 region has the DNA TGTGCCAGCAGCAAAGACAGCCACTATGGCTACACCTTC.

The chain uses TRBV5-5 and TRBJ1-6; TRBD1 might be the D (5 bases). V was pared by 4 bases and J by 11 bases, with 10 bases between. The CDR3 extends over 12 amino acids. CDR1 is SGHKS and CDR2 is YYEKEE in the germline V gene (reference sequence). CDR3 residues: CASSSGAPPLHF. DNA for the CDR3: TGTGCCAGCAGCAGTGGGGCTCCACCCCTCCACTTT.

The rearrangement joins TRBV27 to TRBJ1-2, with 10 bases fitting TRBD1. Germline CDR1 and CDR2: MNHEY and SMNVEV (reference sequence). V lost 5 bases, J lost 0 bases, and 6 bases stayed unmatched. The CDR3 covers 16 residues. The CDR3 protein is CASSPGQGTTNYGYTF. For the CDR3, the DNA is TGTGCCAGCAGTCCGGGACAGGGGACCACTAACTATGGCTACACCTTC.

This chain links TRBV20-1 with TRBJ2-3; 7 nucleotides agree with TRBD2. Germline loops: CDR1 DFQATT, CDR2 SNEGSKA (reference sequence). With 0 bases clipped from V and 1 base from J, the junction kept 10 bases outside the gene matches. This CDR3 spans 17 amino acids. CDR3 sequence (DNA): TGCAGTGCTAGAGATCCAACTAGCGCCATGCGCACAGATACGCAGTATTTT. Protein sequence: CSARDPTSAMRTDTQYF.

The V call is TRBV20-1, the J call TRBJ1-6; D uncertain. CDR1 DFQATT and CDR2 SNEGSKA come from the germline V gene (reference sequence). V was clipped by 1 base and J by 6 bases, with 19 bases between them. The CDR3 length is 17 residues. CDR3 in amino acids: CSARGPGTTLGNSPLHF. The CDR3 region has the DNA TGCAGTGCTAGAGGCCCCGGAACCACCCTGGGTAATTCACCCCTCCACTTT.

The chain couples TRBV29-1 to TRBJ2-4, with TRBD1 as a possible D gene (5 bases). The end of the DNA aligns better with TRBJ2-7, so the J call may be wrong. The length of the CDR3 is 12 residues. Germline V gene data show CDR1 as SQVTM and CDR2 as ANQGSEA. The CDR3 sequence is CSVGRAAYEQYF. The CDR3 DNA reads as TGCAGCGTTGGCAGGGCAGCCTACGAGCAGTACTTC.

The CDR3 here is CASSPNTGGQETQYF. The CDR3 DNA reads as TGCGCCAGCAGCCCGAATACAGGGGGCCAAGAGACCCAGTACTTC. The chain links TRBV4-1 to TRBJ2-7; 8 bases align to TRBD1. The last part of the DNA fits TRBJ2-5 better; the J call may be wrong. The CDR3 contains 15 residues. Looked up from germline, CDR1 is MGHRA and CDR2 is YSYEKL.

V and J are TRBV20-1 and TRBJ1-4, with 8 bases matching TRBD1. This CDR3 is 14 amino acids long. J lost 10 bases, V lost 6 bases, and 13 bases had no gene match. Per germline, CDR1 DFQATT and CDR2 SNEGSKA (reference sequence). CDR3 DNA: TGCAGTGCAATACCACAGGGGGGGTTCGGAAAACTGTTTTTT. Amino acid sequence: CSAIPQGGFGKLFF.